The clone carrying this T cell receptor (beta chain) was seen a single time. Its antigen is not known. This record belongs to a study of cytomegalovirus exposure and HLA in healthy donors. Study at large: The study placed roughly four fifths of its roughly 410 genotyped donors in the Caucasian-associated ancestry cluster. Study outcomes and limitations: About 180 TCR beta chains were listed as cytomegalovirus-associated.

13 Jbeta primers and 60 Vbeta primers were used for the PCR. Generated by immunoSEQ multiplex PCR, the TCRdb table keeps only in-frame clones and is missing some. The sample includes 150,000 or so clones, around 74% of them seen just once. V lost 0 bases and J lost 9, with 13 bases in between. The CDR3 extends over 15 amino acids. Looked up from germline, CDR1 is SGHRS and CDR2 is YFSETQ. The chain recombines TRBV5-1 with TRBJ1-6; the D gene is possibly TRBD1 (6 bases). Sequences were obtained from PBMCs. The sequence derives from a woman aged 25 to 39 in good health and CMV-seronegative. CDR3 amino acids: CASSLVSGVGSPLHF. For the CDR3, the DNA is TGCGCCAGCAGCTTGGTATCAGGGGTCGGTTCACCCCTCCACTTT.